Each of the 30 T cell receptor beta chains below was sequenced from the same sample in a study of OX40 agonist ivuxolimab in advanced cancers. Profiled with immunoSEQ multiplex PCR; TCRdb holds only in-frame clones, not every one. The sample has approximately 82,000 clones, 92% seen once. The material sequenced was CD4+ or CD8+ T cells sorted from blood, taken in a trial of the OX40 agonist ivuxolimab. These receptor sequences come from an adult with an advanced solid tumor such as melanoma, head and neck, liver or kidney cancer.

V usage is TRBV23-1 and J usage is TRBJ1-5; possibly TRBD1 for D (6 bases). Being an ORF, TRBV23-1 has a function that is uncertain. Between the trimmed V and J ends, which lost 4 bases and 1 base, there was a span of 20 bases. The CDR3 consists of 18 residues. The CDR3 nucleotides are TGCGCCAGCAGTCTAGGCACCAGGGAGAGGGGGAGCAATCAGCCCCAGCATTTT. Amino acid sequence: CASSLGTRERGSNQPQHF.

The chain employs TRBV2 and TRBJ2-1; D may be TRBD1 (7 bases). The V gene lost 4 bases and the J gene lost 7 bases, with 17 bases spanning the gap. Germline V CDR1 and CDR2: SNHLY, FYNNEI. CDR3 length: 15 residues. The DNA of the CDR3 is TGTGCCAGCAGTGCAGGGGGGAGGATGGAAAATGAGCAGTTCTTC. This gives the protein CASSAGGRMENEQFF.

The V call is TRBV30, the J call TRBJ2-1; 13 bases align to TRBD2. The trim removed 4 bases at V and 6 bases at J, leaving 12 bases unmatched. In germline, CDR1 is GTSNPN, CDR2 SVGIG (reference sequence). The CDR3 extends over 17 amino acids. The CDR3 region is CAWNTPEGLAGVNEQFF. The CDR3 DNA follows: TGTGCCTGGAATACACCGGAAGGACTAGCGGGGGTCAATGAGCAGTTCTTC.

The V and J genes are TRBV6-5 and TRBJ1-3; no definite D call. Germline V gene lookup returns CDR1 MNHEY and CDR2 SVGAGI. The CDR3 runs to 15 residues. V was trimmed by 5 bases and J by 0 bases, leaving 11 bases between them. In nucleotides, the CDR3 is TGTGCCAGCAGTCGAGACGGGATCTCTGGAAACACCATATATTTT. Protein sequence: CASSRDGISGNTIYF.

The V call is TRBV2, the J call TRBJ2-7, with unresolved D. CDR3 size: 13 residues. Germline CDR1 is SNHLY and CDR2 is FYNNEI. Trimming pared 7 bases from V and 3 bases from J, leaving 13 bases between. The CDR3 loop is CASKLDFLYEQYF. Here the CDR3 DNA reads TGTGCCAGCAAGTTAGACTTTCTCTACGAGCAGTACTTC.

V is TRBV7-3 and J is TRBJ2-1, with 10 bases identical to TRBD1. CDR1 is SGHTA and CDR2 is FQGTGA in the germline V gene. This CDR3 contains 16 residues. Losses at the gene ends were 1 base for V and 9 bases for J; bases not matched to a gene: 9. The DNA of the CDR3 is TGTGCCAGCAGCTTAATTGGGACAGGGGTTACTGCTGAGCAGTTCTTC. Translation: CASSLIGTGVTAEQFF.

This chain joins TRBV6-5 and TRBJ1-1, with D tentatively TRBD1 (5 bases). The V gene's germline CDR1 is MNHEY and CDR2 SVGAGI. With 6 bases removed from V and 10 bases from J, the gap between germline ends came to 24 bases. The CDR3 extends over 15 amino acids. CDR3 nucleotides: TGTGCCAGCAGAACAGGAGGGGAATCTCCAAGGGGAGCTTTCTTT. Protein product: CASRTGGESPRGAFF.

The chain combines TRBV7-3 with TRBJ2-7; D tentatively reads TRBD1 or TRBD2 (5 bases each). The germline V and J ends were trimmed by 2 bases and 7 bases, with 12 bases remaining between them. The germline V gene has CDR1 SGHTA and CDR2 FQGTGA. The CDR3 spans 13 residues. This chain's CDR3 is CASSLAPGREQYF. Here the CDR3 DNA reads TGTGCCAGCAGCTTAGCCCCGGGGCGGGAGCAGTACTTC.

This clone was seen a few times. The rearrangement links TRBV6-6 to TRBJ1-2, with no clear D. Trimming shortened V by 5 bases and J by 8 bases, and 12 bases separated the two germline ends. The CDR3 has 12 amino acids. Germline CDR1 reads MNHNY; CDR2 reads SVGAGI (reference sequence). CDR3 loop: CASSARQAGYTF. The CDR3, as DNA: TGTGCCAGCAGTGCCCGCCAGGCGGGCTACACCTTC.

The chain links TRBV18 to TRBJ1-1, with TRBD1 identical over 7 bases. Germline V gene lookup returns CDR1 KGHSH and CDR2 LQKENI. The V and J ends lost 5 bases and 8 bases, in that order; junction bases with no gene match: 11. The CDR3 sequence is 14 residues long. The DNA of the CDR3 is TGTGCCAGCTCATCGGACAGGTCACGGGGGGAAGCTTTCTTT. Protein sequence: CASSSDRSRGEAFF.

The CDR3 loop is CASSLGTTGRNEQFF. The CDR3 bases are TGTGCCAGCAGCTTAGGGACAACCGGCCGCAATGAGCAGTTCTTC. The V gene is TRBV11-2, the J gene TRBJ2-1; D might be TRBD1 (5 bases). Per germline, CDR1 SGHAT and CDR2 FQNNGV. With 1 base removed from V and 6 bases from J, the gap between germline ends came to 13 bases. This CDR3 is 15 amino acids long. Together with reference TRBV11-2 and TRBJ2-1, the CDR3 gives the full variable domain: EAGVAQSPRYKIIEKRQSVAFWCNPISGHATLYWYQQILGQGPKLLIQFQNNGVVDDSQLPKDRFSAERLKGVDSTLKIQPAKLEDSAVYLCASSLGTTGRNEQFFGPGTRLTVL.

V usage is TRBV11-3 and J usage is TRBJ1-2; no firm D call. The V end was cut by 4 bases, the J end by 5 bases, with 14 bases between. The CDR3 contains 14 residues. CDR1 is SGHNT, CDR2 YENEEA, per germline. The CDR3 DNA is TGTGCCAGCAGCTCATCCTCCGCGGCATATGGCTACACCTTC. Protein: CASSSSSAAYGYTF. The full variable domain, rest sourced from reference TRBV11-3 and TRBJ1-2, is EAGVVQSPRYKIIEKKQPVAFWCNPISGHNTLYWYLQNLGQGPELLIRYENEEAVDDSQLPKDRFSAERLKGVDSTLKIQPAELGDSAVYLCASSSSSAAYGYTFGSGTRLTVV.

The genes are TRBV5-1 and TRBJ2-3; the match to TRBD2 covers 8 bases. V shed 0 bases and J 9 bases; nucleotides not matched to a gene: 9. CDR1 SGHRS and CDR2 YFSETQ come from the germline V gene. CDR3 length: 15 amino acids. The CDR3 DNA is TGCGCCAGCAGCTTGGAAGGGACTAGTTTTTCGACGCAGTATTTT. It encodes CASSLEGTSFSTQYF.

The genes are TRBV29-1 and TRBJ1-2, with D perhaps matching TRBD1 (6 bases). V lost 3 bases and J 3 bases, leaving 14 bases between the germline ends. CDR1 and CDR2 from the germline V gene are SQVTM and ANQGSEA. This CDR3 has 14 residues. The CDR3 is CSVEQTGKYYGYTF. Written as DNA, the CDR3 is TGCAGCGTTGAGCAGACAGGCAAATACTATGGCTACACCTTC.

Only one count was recorded for this clone. The chain couples TRBV6-4 to TRBJ1-5; 7 bases match TRBD1. The CDR3 length is 14 residues. The germline CDR1 and CDR2 sequences are MRHNA and SNTAGT. J gave up 2 bases and V 3 bases, and 1 base lay outside the gene matches. In DNA form, the CDR3 reads TGTGCCAGCAGTGAAACAGGGGGCAATCAGCCCCAGCATTTT. It encodes CASSETGGNQPQHF.

The gene calls are TRBV29-1 and TRBJ2-7, with a tentative D call TRBD1 (5 bases). V lost 4 bases to trimming and J lost 3 bases, with 22 bases between them. Germline V CDR1 and CDR2: SQVTM, ANQGSEA. The CDR3 has 16 amino acids. CDR3 amino acids: CSVVSQDLPPRYEQYF. The CDR3 nucleotides read TGCAGCGTTGTATCACAGGATTTACCACCCCGCTACGAGCAGTACTTC.

The rearrangement joins TRBV6-1 to TRBJ2-7; D may be TRBD1 or TRBD2 (5 bases each). The germline V gene has CDR1 MNHNS and CDR2 SASEGT. The V end was cut by 4 bases, the J end by 9 bases, with 19 bases between. The CDR3 totals 14 residues. CDR3 sequence (DNA): TGTGCCAGCAGTGGCCGGGACCGCCATCCAAGGCAGTACTTC. This encodes CASSGRDRHPRQYF.

The J gene is TRBJ1-6, the V gene TRBV7-9; D remains unclear. The CDR3 length is 15 residues. Germline-derived CDR1 and CDR2 are SEHNR and FQNEAQ (reference sequence). V lost 1 base and J lost 2, with 6 bases in between. CDR3 in DNA: TGTGCCAGCAGCTTAGAGGGCACCTATAATTCACCCCTCCACTTT. Translation gives CASSLEGTYNSPLHF.

V gene TRBV19 combines with J gene TRBJ1-4, with D possibly being TRBD1 (5 bases). The CDR3 is made up of 14 amino acids. Germline V gene data show CDR1 as LNHDA and CDR2 as SQIVND (reference sequence). With 8 bases removed from V and 1 base from J, the gap between germline ends came to 11 bases. CDR3 protein: CASSWGRTNEKLFF. The CDR3 DNA is TGTGCCAGTTCGTGGGGCAGAACTAATGAAAAACTGTTTTTT.

The CDR3 sequence: CASSVRGPDYGYTF. In DNA, the CDR3 is TGTGCCAGCAGTGTCAGGGGGCCGGACTATGGCTACACCTTC. The chain uses TRBV6-1 and TRBJ1-2; 8 bases line up with TRBD1. V dropped 4 bases and J dropped 3; count of bases not matched to a gene: 4. The CDR3 extends over 14 amino acids. CDR1 and CDR2 (germline): MNHNS, SASEGT.

The V gene is TRBV5-1, the J gene TRBJ2-1; 14 nucleotides line up with TRBD2. J gave up 5 bases and V 3 bases, and 4 bases lay outside the gene matches. The CDR3 length is 16 residues. The germline V gene encodes CDR1 SGHRS and CDR2 YFSETQ. The CDR3 coding sequence is TGCGCCAGCAGCTCCCGGACTAGCGGGGGGCACAATGAGCAGTTCTTC. Protein: CASSSRTSGGHNEQFF.

The chain has TRBV11-2 and TRBJ2-1, with 11 bases that match TRBD2. This CDR3 spans 17 amino acids. The J segment lost 8 bases and the V segment lost 4 bases, leaving 13 bases of the junction unmatched. The germline gives CDR1 SGHAT, CDR2 FQNNGV. Here the CDR3 reads CASSSPRGSGGADEQFF. DNA of the CDR3: TGTGCCAGCAGCTCTCCTCGGGGTAGCGGGGGGGCGGATGAGCAGTTCTTC.

The rearrangement joins TRBV30 to TRBJ1-1, with no clear D. V was shortened by 0 bases and J by 6 bases, with 17 bases between the two germline ends. Germline CDR1 GTSNPN, CDR2 SVGIG (reference sequence). CDR3 length: 15 amino acids. This chain's CDR3 is CAWSVPRQPRAEAFF. In DNA form, the CDR3 reads TGTGCCTGGAGTGTACCGCGGCAGCCGAGGGCTGAAGCTTTCTTT.

This sequence joins TRBV27 and TRBJ2-2; 9 bases are shared with TRBD2. The CDR3 has 20 residues. CDR1 and CDR2 from the germline V gene are MNHEY and SMNVEV (reference sequence). The V and J ends lost 2 bases and 5 bases, in that order; junction bases with no gene match: 18. CDR3 residues: CASSLLSGVAGVGSTGELFF. CDR3 nucleotides: TGTGCCAGCAGTTTACTCTCGGGAGTAGCGGGAGTAGGATCGACCGGGGAGCTGTTTTTT.

The chain carries TRBV11-2 and TRBJ1-2; 8 bases fit TRBD1. The CDR3 consists of 14 residues. V shed 4 bases and J 7 bases; nucleotides not matched to a gene: 8. Looked up from germline, CDR1 is SGHAT and CDR2 is FQNNGV. The CDR3 is CASSSGQVRSGYTF. DNA for the CDR3: TGTGCCAGCAGCTCGGGACAGGTCCGGAGTGGCTACACCTTC.

This clone appeared a few times. The chain uses TRBV9 and TRBJ1-6, with D unresolved. Germline V gene sequence: CDR1 SGDLS, CDR2 YYNGEE. V was clipped by 1 base and J by 9 bases, with 17 bases between them. This CDR3 region has 16 residues. CDR3 coding DNA: TGTGCCAGCAGCGTAAATGGGGATCCGACGAGTTCACCCCTCCACTTT. Translating it yields CASSVNGDPTSSPLHF.

The V gene is TRBV30, the J gene TRBJ1-3; no clear D. V was pared by 4 bases and J by 4 bases, with 17 bases between. Germline V gives CDR1 GTSNPN, CDR2 SVGIG (reference sequence). The CDR3 sequence is 15 residues long. The CDR3 loop reads CAWTLGMARGNTIYF. The DNA for the CDR3 is TGTGCCTGGACACTAGGGATGGCCCGGGGAAACACCATATATTTT.

This sequence joins TRBV7-3 and TRBJ1-2; no firm D call. V was shortened by 0 bases and J by 8 bases, with 13 bases between the two germline ends. CDR1 and CDR2 (germline): SGHTA, FQGTGA. This CDR3 is 14 amino acids long. The CDR3 region is CASSLTSGPRGYTF. In DNA, the CDR3 is TGTGCCAGCAGCTTAACATCCGGACCACGGGGCTACACCTTC.

V gene TRBV4-1 combines with J gene TRBJ1-2; D gene uncertain. This CDR3 is built from 13 residues. Per germline, CDR1 MGHRA and CDR2 YSYEKL. V was shortened by 0 bases and J by 8 bases, with 10 bases between the two germline ends. Here the CDR3 DNA reads TGCGCCAGCAGCCAAGATCAGAGTGGGGGCTACACCTTC. Its translation is CASSQDQSGGYTF.

The J gene is TRBJ1-6, the V gene TRBV6-5; D gene unclear. The CDR3 has 14 residues. Per germline, CDR1 MNHEY and CDR2 SVGAGI. Trimming left V 3 bases short and J 7 bases short, with 10 bases between. CDR3 amino acids: CASSYSARNSPLHF. DNA of the CDR3: TGTGCCAGCAGTTATTCGGCCAGAAATTCACCCCTCCACTTT.